What follows are 10 T cell receptor beta chains derived from one specimen sequenced in a study of response to subunit inactivated influenza vaccine. TCRdb independently ran MiXCR on the RT-PCR reads; one entry per CDR3 protein. The table includes almost 600,000 distinct CDR3 sequences, 13% to 15% detected once. The sample in question was PBMCs from blood, obtained 11 to 12 days after vaccination. These receptors were taken from a man over 45 who received an inactivated influenza vaccine.

The genes are TRBV28 and TRBJ2-2; D is perhaps TRBD2 (5 bases). V gave up 8 bases and J gave up 7 bases, with 11 bases separating them. The CDR3 spans 12 residues. The germline gives CDR1 MDHEN, CDR2 SYDVKM. The CDR3 spells CASYSGIGELFF. The CDR3 coding sequence is TGTGCCAGCTATTCGGGGATCGGGGAGCTGTTTTTT.

This clonotype was observed a few times. V is TRBV29-1 and J is TRBJ1-2; weak D call: TRBD1 (5 bases). Germline CDR1 and CDR2: SQVTM and ANQGSEA. The CDR3 length is 12 residues. V lost 7 bases and J 8 bases, leaving 17 bases between the germline ends. DNA of the CDR3: TGCAGCGCACCGGTGGGGGTTTGGGGCTACACCTTC. Protein: CSAPVGVWGYTF.

The V gene is TRBV12-3 or TRBV12-4, the J gene TRBJ1-5; 7 bases fit TRBD1. Trimming at V came to 6 bases and at J to 4 bases, leaving 6 bases not matched to a gene. The CDR3 runs 14 residues. The CDR3 DNA is TGTGCCAGCAGCACGGGACAGCCTAATCAGCCCCAGCATTTT. This translates into CASSTGQPNQPQHF.

This clonotype was seen a few times. The chain couples TRBV11-2 to TRBJ2-7; D may match TRBD1 or TRBD2 (5 bases each). The CDR3 has 15 residues. Germline V gives CDR1 SGHAT, CDR2 FQNNGV. V lost 5 bases and J lost 0, with 14 bases in between. The CDR3 is CASSRTRGPSYEQYF. The CDR3 DNA follows: TGTGCCAGCAGCAGAACAAGGGGACCCTCCTACGAGCAGTACTTC.

This clonotype was picked up many times. This chain joins TRBV18 and TRBJ2-3; tentatively, D is TRBD1 or TRBD2 (6 bases each). The germline V gene encodes CDR1 KGHSH and CDR2 LQKENI. The CDR3 has 13 residues. Between the trimmed V and J ends, which lost 8 bases and 3 bases, there was a span of 12 bases. CDR3 in DNA: TGTGCCAGCGGCCAGGGGAGGACAGATACGCAGTATTTT. Its translation: CASGQGRTDTQYF.

V usage is TRBV18 and J usage is TRBJ2-2; D is unclear. Looked up from germline, CDR1 is KGHSH and CDR2 is LQKENI. V lost 3 bases, J lost 10 bases, and 12 bases lay in between. CDR3 size: 13 residues. The CDR3 bases are TGTGCCAGCTCACCCCGACTCCCTTCGGAGCTGTTTTTT. Translation gives CASSPRLPSELFF. The entire variable domain, with the rest obtained from reference TRBV18 and TRBJ2-2, is as follows: NAGVMQNPRHLVRRRGQEARLRCSPMKGHSHVYWYRQLPEEGLKFMVYLQKENIIDESGMPKERFSAEFPKEGPSILRIQQVVRGDSAAYFCASSPRLPSELFFGEGSRLTVL.

A few counts support this clonotype. The rearrangement links TRBV20-1 to TRBJ2-5, with TRBD2 identical over 9 bases. CDR1 is DFQATT, CDR2 SNEGSKA, per germline (reference sequence). This CDR3 spans 14 amino acids. J was trimmed by 4 bases and V by 6 bases; bases with no gene match: 9. The CDR3 DNA reads TGCAGTGCCTTAGCGGGGGCCCGTTTAGAGACCCAGTACTTC. Its protein is CSALAGARLETQYF.

This clonotype has only a few counts. J is TRBJ2-4 and V is TRBV20-1; 14 bases agree with TRBD2. Per germline, CDR1 DFQATT and CDR2 SNEGSKA (reference sequence). V gave up 6 bases and J gave up 0 bases; unmatched junction bases: 10. The CDR3 has 18 residues. This chain's CDR3 is CSAPSGLAGASAKNIQYF. Written as DNA, the CDR3 is TGCAGTGCCCCGTCGGGACTAGCGGGAGCTTCAGCCAAAAACATTCAGTACTTC.

In this sample, this clonotype turned up a few times. The rearrangement links TRBV20-1 to TRBJ2-3, with D perhaps TRBD2 (6 bases). The germline gives CDR1 DFQATT, CDR2 SNEGSKA (reference sequence). CDR3 length: 17 residues. V gave up 1 base and J gave up 4 bases, with 21 bases separating them. The CDR3 DNA sequence: TGCAGTGCTAGAGCCTTTGCGGGAAGGTCCTCCGCAGATACGCAGTATTTT. Its translation is CSARAFAGRSSADTQYF.

This clonotype was seen ten or more times. The V and J genes are TRBV4-2 and TRBJ1-1; D not certain. The V end was cut by 7 bases, the J end by 1 base, with 13 bases between. This CDR3 is 14 amino acids long. Germline CDR1 LGHNA, CDR2 YNFKEQ. The CDR3 DNA reads as TGTGCCAGCATTTCCGGCGCTTCGAACACTGAAGCTTTCTTT. Amino acid sequence: CASISGASNTEAFF.